This TCR beta chain was found in a study of blood T cell repertoires in COVID-19. Study information: Some COVID-19 samples were acute and others convalescent; all came from the United States, Italy and Spain.

As originally analysed: Nucleated cell counts were estimated from reference gene primer amplification. Clones were sequenced by immunoSEQ multiplex PCR, and TCRdb holds only the in-frame ones, with some missing. That table furnishes V, J and clone size, whereas the DNA furnished D and trimming. The repertoire consists of under 450,000 clones, with roughly four fifths occurring once and the leading ten covering around 1%. This clone has just one count. This CDR3 is built from 15 residues. V shed 3 bases and J 0 bases; nucleotides not matched to a gene: 5. Per germline, CDR1 LGHDT and CDR2 YNNKEL (reference sequence).

V is TRBV3-1 (or the pseudogene TRBV3-2) and J is TRBJ2-7, with TRBD2 matching over 7 bases. The receptor was derived from a human donor with acute or convalescent COVID-19. The donor label of this sample is uncertain. The sequencing input was peripheral blood. The CDR3 spells CASSQPGGRSYEQYF. The CDR3, as DNA: TGTGCCAGCAGCCAGCCGGGAGGACGCTCCTACGAGCAGTACTTC.